This TCR beta chain stems from a study of OX40 agonist ivuxolimab in advanced cancers. On the study more broadly: Six ivuxolimab dose levels, 0.01 to 10 mg/kg, were given intravenously every 2 weeks.

About this clone: Its specificity is unknown.

Repertoires were generated with immunoSEQ multiplex PCR, while TCRdb's copy carries only in-frame clones and drops some. The data contain some 77,000 clones, 70% to 90% of them seen just once; the ten biggest clones take up approximately 1%. General study findings and limits: More expanded clones were seen, on average, in CD8+ T cells than in CD4+.

The sequencing here drew on CD4+ or CD8+ T cells sorted from blood, taken in a trial of the OX40 agonist ivuxolimab. The TCR originated in an adult with an advanced solid tumor such as melanoma, head and neck, liver or kidney cancer.

CDR3 residues: CASSLGTSGVNEQFF. In DNA form, the CDR3 reads TGTGCCAGCAGCTTGGGGACTAGCGGGGTGAATGAGCAGTTCTTC. This chain joins TRBV11-2 and TRBJ2-1; 13 nucleotides line up with TRBD2. CDR3 length: 15 residues. The trim removed 3 bases at V and 7 bases at J, leaving 3 bases unmatched. Germline CDR1 and CDR2: SGHAT and FQNNGV. Together with reference TRBV11-2 and TRBJ2-1, the CDR3 gives the full variable domain: EAGVAQSPRYKIIEKRQSVAFWCNPISGHATLYWYQQILGQGPKLLIQFQNNGVVDDSQLPKDRFSAERLKGVDSTLKIQPAKLEDSAVYLCASSLGTSGVNEQFFGPGTRLTVL.